This T cell receptor beta chain was recorded in a study of cytomegalovirus exposure and HLA in healthy donors. Study at large: Prior work identified 95 million to 120 million unique TCR beta sequences in about 179 million T cells. A preliminary data release comprised tens of millions of unique TCRs obtained from HLA-typed donors. Overall study results and limits: Cytomegalovirus association was listed for 164 TCR beta chains. A later analysis by the authors found several of the most significant clusters apparently linked to common viral pathogens.

With respect to this clone: Antigen unknown.

This CDR3 contains 15 residues. Germline V gene sequence: CDR1 MDHEN, CDR2 SYDVKM. V was clipped by 3 bases and J by 1 base, with 7 bases between them. It was with 60 Vbeta and 13 Jbeta primers that the PCR ran. Data came from immunoSEQ multiplex PCR; TCRdb stores just in-frame clones and leaves some out. The ten most abundant clones cover approximately 4.6% of a sample with roughly 79,000 clones. The chain combines TRBV28 with TRBJ2-6; D unresolved. The specimen was PBMCs. This clonotype originated in a young man in good health and CMV-seronegative. CDR3 coding DNA: TGTGCCAGCAGTTTTGAGCAATCTGGGGCCAACGTCCTGACTTTC. As protein: CASSFEQSGANVLTF.